Following are 21 T cell receptor beta chains from one sample sequenced in a study of blood T cell repertoires in COVID-19. TCRdb keeps only in-frame clones here, not all; method: immunoSEQ multiplex PCR. Seen here are 130,000 to 150,000 clones, 79% observed once, and the top ten hold about 8.6%. Sequencing input: peripheral blood. The receptors stem from a man aged 45-60 years with active or convalescent COVID-19.

The chain joins TRBV28 to TRBJ1-2; no clear D gene. The V gene's germline CDR1 is MDHEN and CDR2 SYDVKM. The CDR3 is 14 residues long. V dropped 2 bases and J dropped 3 bases, with 10 bases sitting between them. The CDR3 DNA follows: TGTGCCAGCAGTTTACCCCCCTCCGACTATGGCTACACCTTC. It is translated as CASSLPPSDYGYTF.

The chain is built from TRBV5-1 and TRBJ2-7; D may be TRBD2 (5 bases). V was cut by 0 bases and J by 7 bases, with 11 bases left in between. CDR1 SGHRS and CDR2 YFSETQ come from the germline V gene. This CDR3 contains 13 residues. Written as DNA, the CDR3 is TGCGCCAGCAGCTTGGCCGCCGGGATGGAGCAGTACTTC. This translates into CASSLAAGMEQYF.

The chain is built from TRBV2 and TRBJ2-1, with D perhaps TRBD1 (6 bases). The V gene's germline CDR1 is SNHLY and CDR2 FYNNEI. The CDR3 length is 13 residues. V lost 7 bases and J 5 bases, leaving 12 bases between the germline ends. The CDR3 nucleotides read TGTGCCAGCAACGTCGAGGGGGACAATGAGCAGTTCTTC. Protein sequence: CASNVEGDNEQFF.

V usage is TRBV7-3 and J usage is TRBJ2-5, with 8 bases that match TRBD1. The CDR3 runs to 15 residues. The germline CDR1 and CDR2 sequences are SGHTA and FQGTGA. V shed 2 bases, J shed 1 base, and the junction held 3 bases outside the gene matches. The CDR3 spells CASSLLTGGQETQYF. The CDR3 DNA reads TGTGCCAGCAGCTTATTAACAGGGGGCCAAGAGACCCAGTACTTC.

CDR3 region: CASSSGYTEAFF. For the CDR3, the DNA is TGTGCCAGCAGTTCAGGGTACACTGAAGCTTTCTTT. V usage is TRBV28 and J usage is TRBJ1-1, with D possibly being TRBD1 (5 bases). Trimming stripped 4 bases from V and 3 bases from J, with 6 bases between. This CDR3 is built from 12 residues. Germline values: CDR1 MDHEN, CDR2 SYDVKM.

The V and J genes are TRBV27 and TRBJ2-7, with 8 bases fitting TRBD2. J gave up 0 bases and V 2 bases, and 6 bases lay outside the gene matches. Looked up from germline, CDR1 is MNHEY and CDR2 is SMNVEV (reference sequence). CDR3 length: 16 amino acids. The CDR3 reads CASSLVAGGFSYEQYF. CDR3 bases: TGTGCCAGCAGTTTAGTTGCGGGAGGTTTCTCCTACGAGCAGTACTTC.

This clone was observed a handful of times. This sequence joins TRBV27 and TRBJ1-4, with a possible D match to TRBD1 (6 bases). Trimming cost V 6 bases and J 8 bases, with 13 bases left between them. Germline CDR1 and CDR2: MNHEY and SMNVEV (reference sequence). This CDR3 has 13 amino acids. The CDR3 nucleotides read TGTGCCAGCAGGTTACAGGGACAAGAAAAACTGTTTTTT. Translation gives CASRLQGQEKLFF.

This chain connects TRBV4-1 to TRBJ2-1; 12 nucleotides line up with TRBD1. Germline V gene lookup returns CDR1 MGHRA and CDR2 YSYEKL. V lost 1 base, J lost 10 bases, and 2 bases stayed unmatched. The CDR3 sequence is 14 residues long. In nucleotides, the CDR3 is TGCGCCAGCAGCCAAGGGGACAGGGGGCCCGAGCAGTTCTTC. Translation gives CASSQGDRGPEQFF.

The chain couples TRBV3-1 (or the pseudogene TRBV3-2) to TRBJ1-2, with 10 bases fitting TRBD1. Per the germline V gene, CDR1 is LGHDT and CDR2 is YNNKEL (reference sequence). Trimming took 4 bases from V and 8 from J; bases not matched to a gene: 10. This CDR3 comprises 15 residues. The CDR3 reads CASSPRQGARGGYTF. In DNA, the CDR3 is TGTGCCAGCAGCCCCCGACAGGGGGCGCGAGGGGGCTACACCTTC.

Details on this clone: This sample includes further DNA sequences coding for the same CDR3. This chain links TRBV7-9 with TRBJ2-3; 7 nucleotides agree with TRBD2. This CDR3 is 16 amino acids long. V was pared by 5 bases and J by 2 bases, with 10 bases of the junction left unmatched. Germline lookup yields CDR1 SEHNR and CDR2 FQNEAQ (reference sequence). CDR3 DNA sequence: TGTGCCAGCAGCCCACGTGCCCTAGCGGACACAGATACGCAGTATTTT. Protein product: CASSPRALADTDTQYF.

This rearrangement joins TRBV3-1 (or the pseudogene TRBV3-2) to TRBJ2-1; tentative D call: TRBD2 (6 bases). From germline, CDR1 is LGHDT and CDR2 YNNKEL (reference sequence). V shed 1 base and J shed 1 base, with 11 bases lying between them. The CDR3 totals 16 residues. For the CDR3, the DNA is TGTGCCAGCAGCCAAGGGGTTCGGGGGTCCTACAATGAGCAGTTCTTC. It codes for CASSQGVRGSYNEQFF.

This clone was counted a few times. The genes are TRBV24-1 and TRBJ2-1; D unclear. The germline CDR1 and CDR2 sequences are KGHDR and SFDVKD. The CDR3 covers 12 residues. V lost 4 bases and J lost 10, with 10 bases in between. CDR3 bases: TGTGCCACCAGTGAGGCGGCGGCGGAGCAGTTCTTC. As protein: CATSEAAAEQFF.

This clone showed up just once. For the CDR3, the DNA is TGTGCCAGTACGACAGGGGGCTGGCAGCCCCAGCATTTT. Its protein product is CASTTGGWQPQHF. V usage is TRBV19 and J usage is TRBJ1-5, with 10 positions matching TRBD1. CDR1 and CDR2 from the germline V gene are LNHDA and SQIVND (reference sequence). The CDR3 runs to 13 residues. V gave up 7 bases and J gave up 7 bases; unmatched junction bases: 4. Using reference TRBV19 and TRBJ1-5 for the parts outside the CDR3, the full variable domain is DGGITQSPKYLFRKEGQNVTLSCEQNLNHDAMYWYRQDPGQGLRLIYYSQIVNDFQKGDIAEGYSVSREKKESFPLTVTSAQKNPTAFYLCASTTGGWQPQHFGDGTRLSIL.

This clone has a handful of counts. The rearrangement uses TRBV19 and TRBJ2-5, with 10 positions matching TRBD2. V was pared by 6 bases and J by 3 bases, with 7 bases of the junction left unmatched. Germline V lookup: CDR1 LNHDA, CDR2 SQIVND (reference sequence). The CDR3 consists of 15 residues. The CDR3 DNA is TGTGCCAGTAGCCCAGCGGGAGGGCCGAAAGAGACCCAGTACTTC. This translates into CASSPAGGPKETQYF.

The J gene is TRBJ2-1, the V gene TRBV2; 10 bases map to TRBD2. The CDR3 is made up of 16 amino acids. CDR1 and CDR2 from the germline V gene are SNHLY and FYNNEI. The V and J ends lost 6 bases and 0 bases, in that order; junction bases with no gene match: 5. The CDR3 spells CASREREGFSYNEQFF. The CDR3 DNA sequence: TGTGCCAGCAGGGAGCGGGAGGGCTTCTCCTACAATGAGCAGTTCTTC.

This chain joins TRBV11-3 and TRBJ2-1; TRBD2 matches 9 bases. Germline V lookup: CDR1 SGHNT, CDR2 YENEEA. V dropped 5 bases and J dropped 10; count of bases not matched to a gene: 12. The length of the CDR3 is 15 residues. CDR3 in DNA: TGTGCCAGCAGCCTCCGGGCATCTAGCGGGGCAGAGCAGTTCTTC. It yields the protein CASSLRASSGAEQFF.

V usage is TRBV11-2 and J usage is TRBJ2-7, with 7 bases lining up with TRBD1. This CDR3 comprises 14 residues. With 5 bases clipped from V and 0 bases from J, the junction kept 4 bases outside the gene matches. Germline-derived CDR1 and CDR2 are SGHAT and FQNNGV. CDR3 residues: CASSRRTGSYEQYF. CDR3 in DNA: TGTGCCAGCAGCCGTAGGACAGGCTCCTACGAGCAGTACTTC.

The rearrangement uses TRBV11-2 and TRBJ2-3, with 9 bases fitting TRBD1. V gave up 3 bases and J gave up 4 bases; unmatched junction bases: 5. Germline lookup yields CDR1 SGHAT and CDR2 FQNNGV. The CDR3 is 15 residues long. This chain's CDR3 is CASSFRDRVPDTQYF. In DNA form, the CDR3 reads TGTGCCAGCAGCTTTCGGGACAGGGTTCCAGATACGCAGTATTTT.

The rearrangement links TRBV11-2 to TRBJ1-4, with TRBD1 matching over 8 bases. The ends lost 1 base at V and 0 bases at J; junction bases unmatched: 4. The length of the CDR3 is 17 residues. Germline lookup yields CDR1 SGHAT and CDR2 FQNNGV. This CDR3 is CASSLVQGVATNEKLFF. CDR3 sequence (DNA): TGTGCCAGCAGCTTAGTACAGGGGGTTGCAACTAATGAAAAACTGTTTTTT.

The gene calls are TRBV19 and TRBJ1-1; D might be TRBD1 (5 bases). V was cut by 4 bases and J by 4 bases, with 10 bases left in between. Germline lookup yields CDR1 LNHDA and CDR2 SQIVND (reference sequence). CDR3 length: 13 amino acids. In DNA form, the CDR3 reads TGTGCCAGTAGTAAGTACAGGACCACTGAAGCTTTCTTT. Translation gives CASSKYRTTEAFF.

The V and J genes are TRBV27 and TRBJ1-6; 9 bases align to TRBD1. After removal of 8 bases from V and 9 bases from J, the junction contained 8 bases not matched to a gene. Germline CDR1 and CDR2: MNHEY and SMNVEV (reference sequence). This CDR3 is built from 14 residues. CDR3 nucleotide sequence: TGTGCCAGCCGTCAACAGGGGGCGATTTCACCCCTCCACTTT. Residues: CASRQQGAISPLHF.